This T cell receptor (beta chain) comes out of a study of T cell responses to AZD1222 COVID-19 vaccine. General study points: Just a handful of people given AZD1222 tested seropositive at baseline. Vaccine-associated CD4 TCRs spanned spike, dominant at 160-218 and 743-854. Every sample of the repertoires postdated the peak T cell response.

Germline-derived CDR1 and CDR2 are LNHDA and SQIVND (reference sequence). V was shortened by 2 bases and J by 1 base, with 12 bases between the two germline ends. This CDR3 contains 16 residues. This clone was counted between two and nine times. Its antigen is as yet unknown. Only in-frame clones appear in the TCRdb table, and some are missing; sequencing was by immunoSEQ multiplex PCR. This sample has some 150,000 clones, with approximately 91% found just once. J is TRBJ1-5 and V is TRBV19, with a tentative D call TRBD1 (5 bases). This receptor was obtained from an adult who had recovered from COVID-19. Sequencing was performed on peripheral blood, taken after recovery from COVID-19. CDR3 sequence (DNA): TGTGCCAGTAGTATAAGGCCGGGGCCAAGCAATCAGCCCCAGCATTTT. This gives the protein CASSIRPGPSNQPQHF.